Sequencing of this T cell receptor (beta chain) was carried out in a study of blood T cell repertoires in COVID-19. Overall study: COVID-19 samples from acute and convalescent phases originated in the United States, Italy and Spain. PBMCs, B-cell-depleted T cells, or T cells provided the cDNA or gDNA that made up the material.

A single count supports this clone. Per the original data handling: Amplification of reference gene primers provided the estimated nucleated cell counts. Only in-frame clones appear in the TCRdb table, and some are missing; sequencing was by immunoSEQ multiplex PCR. V and J calls and clone size are given by that table; D and trimming were obtained from the DNA. The sample has over 250,000 clones; approximately 85% are singletons. The V gene lost 3 bases and the J gene lost 3 bases, with 17 bases spanning the gap. Per the germline V gene, CDR1 is MNHEY and CDR2 is SVGAGI. The CDR3 is 16 residues long. Sequenced: peripheral blood. The sequence derives from a woman aged 25 to 39 with acute or convalescent COVID-19. The chain uses TRBV6-5 and TRBJ1-1; D is unresolved. The CDR3 sequence: CASSYQEDLLDTEAFF. The CDR3 bases are TGTGCCAGCAGTTATCAGGAAGACCTCTTGGACACTGAAGCTTTCTTT.